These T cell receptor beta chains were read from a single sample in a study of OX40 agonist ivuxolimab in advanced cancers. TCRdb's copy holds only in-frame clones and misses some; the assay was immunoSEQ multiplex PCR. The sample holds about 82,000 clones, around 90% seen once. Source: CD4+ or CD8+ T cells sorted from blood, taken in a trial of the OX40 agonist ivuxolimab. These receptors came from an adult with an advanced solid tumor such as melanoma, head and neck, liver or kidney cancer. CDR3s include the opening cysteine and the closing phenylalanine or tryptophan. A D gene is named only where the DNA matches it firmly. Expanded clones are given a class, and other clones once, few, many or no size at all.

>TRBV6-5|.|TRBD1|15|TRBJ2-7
CASRASGTGKNEQYF
TGTGCCAGCAGAGCCTCCGGGACAGGGAAAAACGAGCAGTACTTC
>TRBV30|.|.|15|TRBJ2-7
CAWSVYRDSSYEQYF
TGTGCCTGGAGTGTATACCGGGACTCCTCCTACGAGCAGTACTTC
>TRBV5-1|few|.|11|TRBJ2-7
CASSLAGEQYF
TGCGCCAGCAGCTTGGCGGGGGAGCAGTACTTC
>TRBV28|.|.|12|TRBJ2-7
CASSADLYEQYF
TGTGCCAGCAGTGCTGACCTCTACGAGCAGTACTTC
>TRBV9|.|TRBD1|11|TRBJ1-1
CASSAGGEAFF
TGTGCCAGCAGCGCAGGGGGAGAAGCTTTCTTT
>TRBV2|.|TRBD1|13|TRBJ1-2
CASTQDRVGGYTF
TGTGCCAGCACCCAGGACAGGGTGGGTGGCTACACCTTC
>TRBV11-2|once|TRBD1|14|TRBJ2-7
CASSRGQGVYEQYF
TGTGCCAGCAGCCGGGGACAGGGGGTCTACGAGCAGTACTTC
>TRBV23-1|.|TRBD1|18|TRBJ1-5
CASSHRTGGRYSNQPQHF
TGCGCCAGCAGTCATCGGACAGGGGGCCGGTATAGCAATCAGCCCCAGCATTTT
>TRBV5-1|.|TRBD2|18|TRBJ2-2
CASSFGTSGSGNTGELFF
TGCGCCAGCAGCTTTGGGACTAGCGGGAGCGGGAACACCGGGGAGCTGTTTTTT
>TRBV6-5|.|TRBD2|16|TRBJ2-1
CASSYFLAGEVDEQFF
TGTGCCAGCAGTTACTTCCTAGCGGGAGAGGTAGATGAGCAGTTCTTC
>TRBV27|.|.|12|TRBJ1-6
CASSETASPLHF
TGTGCCAGCAGCGAGACAGCTTCACCCCTCCACTTT
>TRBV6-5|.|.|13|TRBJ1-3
CASRAQGGNTIYF
TGTGCCAGCAGAGCCCAGGGGGGAAACACCATATATTTT
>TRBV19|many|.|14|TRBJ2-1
CASSPSGRPNEQFF
TGTGCCAGTAGTCCTTCCGGCCGACCCAATGAGCAGTTCTTC
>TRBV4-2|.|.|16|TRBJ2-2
CASSQDQDYLTGELFF
TGTGCCAGCAGCCAAGATCAGGACTACCTTACCGGGGAGCTGTTTTTT
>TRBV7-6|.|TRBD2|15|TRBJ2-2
CASSFSGANTGELFF
TGTGCCAGCAGCTTTAGCGGGGCGAACACCGGGGAGCTGTTTTTT
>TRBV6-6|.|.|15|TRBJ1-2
CASSPIAQGGGGYTF
TGTGCCAGCAGCCCTATCGCCCAGGGAGGAGGTGGCTACACCTTC
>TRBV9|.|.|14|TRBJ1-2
CASSATELGYGYTF
TGTGCCAGCAGCGCGACAGAGCTTGGATATGGCTACACCTTC
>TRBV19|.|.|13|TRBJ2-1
CASSIEINYEQFF
TGTGCCAGTAGTATAGAAATCAACTATGAGCAGTTCTTC
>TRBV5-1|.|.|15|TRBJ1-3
CASSYLGNSGNTIYF
TGCGCCAGCAGCTACTTAGGGAACTCTGGAAACACCATATATTTT
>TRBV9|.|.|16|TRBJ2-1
CASSSLQGEGYNEQFF
TGTGCCAGCAGCTCCCTACAGGGAGAAGGCTACAATGAGCAGTTCTTC
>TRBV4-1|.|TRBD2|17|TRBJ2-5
CASSQALAGGPQETQYF
TGCGCCAGCAGCCAAGCCCTAGCGGGAGGGCCGCAGGAGACCCAGTACTTC
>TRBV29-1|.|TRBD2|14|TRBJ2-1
CSVAPSGVDNEQFF
TGCAGCGTTGCCCCTAGCGGGGTCGACAATGAGCAGTTCTTC